The TCR beta chain described here comes from a study of cytomegalovirus exposure and HLA in healthy donors. Study at large: There were 65 million to 85 million unique TCRs (from HLA-typed donors) in an early data release. Genetic ancestry analysis placed around 76% of the 398 donors that were genotyped in the Caucasian-associated cluster.

Trimming stripped 4 bases from V and 0 bases from J, with 8 bases between. There are 14 residues in the CDR3. Germline V lookup: CDR1 LGHNA, CDR2 YNFKEQ. PCR primers comprised 60 Vbeta and 13 Jbeta primers. Original data processing: Later reanalysis found 80 million or so unique TCR beta chains, some 10 million of them shared. TCRdb keeps only in-frame clones here, not all; method: immunoSEQ multiplex PCR. V, J and clone size were drawn from that table, and D and trimming were deduced from the DNA. The sample has more than 130,000 clones, more than 60% seen once. The sequenced sample was PBMCs. The V call is TRBV4-2, the J call TRBJ2-3; D possibly corresponds to TRBD2 (6 bases). This TCR was recovered from a male donor in good health and CMV-seronegative. As DNA, the CDR3 is TGTGCCAGCAGCCCCGCGGGGAGCACAGATACGCAGTATTTT. Its translation is CASSPAGSTDTQYF.